A selection of T cell receptor beta chains follows, all from one sample in a study of T cells in Graves' hyperthyroidism and ophthalmopathy. MiXCR was run by TCRdb on the multiplex PCR reads, yielding one entry per CDR3 protein. The data show around 400,000 distinct CDR3 sequences, 15% seen once. The material sequenced was blood. The receptors shown here come from a woman in her fifties or sixties with Graves' ophthalmopathy. CDR3s include the opening cysteine and the closing phenylalanine or tryptophan. A D gene is named only where the DNA matches it firmly. Clone size, where shown, is once, few, many, or a class for clones that have expanded.

d_gene,abundance,v_gene,j_gene,CDR3aa,CDR3nt
TRBD1,.,TRBV29-1,TRBJ2-7,CSAGTGPLEQYF,TGCAGCGCTGGGACAGGTCCACTTGAGCAGTACTTC
TRBD2,.,TRBV15,TRBJ2-2,CATSRSGLAGGSGGELFF,TGTGCCACCAGCAGAAGCGGACTAGCGGGAGGGTCCGGCGGGGAGCTGTTTTTT
.,.,TRBV10-2,TRBJ2-2,CASRPTDPTGELFF,TGCGCCAGCAGGCCAACAGACCCCACCGGGGAGCTGTTTTTT
.,few,TRBV9,TRBJ1-3,CASSGRPAGNTIYF,TGTGCCAGCAGCGGCCGACCTGCTGGAAACACCATATATTTT
.,few,TRBV19,TRBJ2-7,CASSLAEGMNEQYF,TGTGCCAGTAGCCTGGCCGAGGGTATGAACGAGCAGTACTTC
TRBD2,many,TRBV18,TRBJ2-5,CASSPAGEETQYF,TGTGCCAGCTCACCTGCGGGGGAAGAGACCCAGTACTTC
.,many,TRBV30,TRBJ2-6,CAWSWHSGANVLTF,TGTGCCTGGAGTTGGCACTCTGGGGCCAACGTCCTGACTTTC
.,.,TRBV27,TRBJ2-4,CASRDLGAVAKNIQYF,TGTGCCAGCAGGGACCTCGGGGCCGTGGCCAAAAACATTCAGTACTTC
.,.,TRBV12-3/TRBV12-4,TRBJ1-5,CASSLVAPRGPQHF,TGTGCCAGCAGTTTAGTCGCACCACGGGGGCCCCAGCATTTT
.,many,TRBV18,TRBJ2-7,CASSPPGFDEQYF,TGTGCCAGCTCACCCCCGGGGTTCGACGAGCAGTACTTC
.,many,TRBV7-8,TRBJ2-1,CASSLGARVGNEQFF,TGTGCCAGCAGCTTAGGGGCCAGGGTTGGCAATGAGCAGTTCTTC
.,many,TRBV5-1,TRBJ2-3,CASRESSTDTQYF,TGCGCCAGTCGGGAGTCTAGCACAGATACGCAGTATTTT
.,.,TRBV10-3,TRBJ1-5,CAISEGDAQHF,TGTGCCATCAGTGAGGGGGACGCCCAGCATTTT
.,many,TRBV30,TRBJ2-2,CAWSLTGGLFF,TGTGCCTGGAGCCTAACGGGCGGGCTGTTTTTT
.,many,TRBV4-1,TRBJ2-7,CASSQDTLGGRAYEQYF,TGCGCCAGCAGCCAAGATACCCTCGGGGGAAGAGCCTACGAGCAGTACTTC
TRBD1,few,TRBV19,TRBJ2-2,CASSARTGKLGELFF,TGTGCCAGTAGTGCCAGGACAGGGAAATTGGGGGAGCTGTTTTTT
.,many,TRBV7-2,TRBJ2-7,CASSLGGISSPYEQYF,TGTGCCAGCAGCTTAGGAGGAATCTCATCCCCCTACGAGCAGTACTTC
.,.,TRBV27,TRBJ1-2,CASSHKGGNYGYTF,TGTGCCAGCAGTCATAAGGGGGGGAACTATGGCTACACCTTC
TRBD2,few,TRBV2,TRBJ2-7,CASSERLTSGVTYEQYF,TGTGCCAGCAGTGAAAGGTTGACTAGCGGGGTAACCTACGAGCAGTACTTC
TRBD2,few,TRBV28,TRBJ2-3,CASLGLAGGFTDTQYF,TGTGCCAGCCTCGGACTAGCGGGAGGTTTCACAGATACGCAGTATTTT
.,few,TRBV5-1,TRBJ2-6,CASSLQPGGANVLTF,TGCGCCAGCAGCTTGCAACCTGGCGGGGCCAACGTCCTGACTTTC
TRBD2,many,TRBV6-2/TRBV6-3,TRBJ2-7,CASRTSGVSYEQYF,TGTGCCAGCAGGACTAGCGGGGTCTCCTACGAGCAGTACTTC
.,few,TRBV7-8,TRBJ2-5,CASSLAGGIGETQYF,TGTGCCAGCAGCTTAGCTGGCGGGATCGGAGAGACCCAGTACTTC
TRBD1,many,TRBV3-1,TRBJ1-2,CASSQGQGSRTF,TGTGCCAGCAGCCAAGGACAGGGGTCGCGCACCTTC
.,.,TRBV20-1,TRBJ2-3,CSAIGALLTDTQYF,TGCAGTGCTATTGGGGCCCTACTCACAGATACGCAGTATTTT
TRBD2,.,TRBV7-9,TRBJ2-1,CASTGLAGSSSEQFF,TGTGCCAGCACCGGACTAGCGGGCTCCTCTAGTGAGCAGTTCTTC